The clone carrying this T cell receptor beta chain was seen once. The antigen is not known. These data come from a study of vaccination and CD4 T cells after COVID-19. Cultured CD4+ T cell DNA was sequenced using the Oncomine TCR Beta short-read assay. TCRdb recomputed calls from the PCR reads with MiXCR, one row per CDR3 protein. The sample records under 25,000 distinct CDR3 sequences, roughly 40% being singletons. The treatment denotes: approximately nine-day PBMC culture with coronavirus spike peptide pools or control peptides (ViraFEST assay). V dropped 6 bases and J dropped 5; count of bases not matched to a gene: 6. This CDR3 is built from 13 residues.

The rearrangement joins TRBV12-3 or TRBV12-4 to TRBJ1-1; 7 bases fit TRBD1. This clonotype was sampled from a human donor who had recovered from COVID-19. Source: CD4+ T cells from blood, cultured in vitro, taken before SARS-CoV-2 vaccination. The CDR3 is CASSYQGGTEAFF. The CDR3 nucleotides are TGTGCCAGCAGCTACCAGGGGGGAACTGAAGCTTTCTTT.